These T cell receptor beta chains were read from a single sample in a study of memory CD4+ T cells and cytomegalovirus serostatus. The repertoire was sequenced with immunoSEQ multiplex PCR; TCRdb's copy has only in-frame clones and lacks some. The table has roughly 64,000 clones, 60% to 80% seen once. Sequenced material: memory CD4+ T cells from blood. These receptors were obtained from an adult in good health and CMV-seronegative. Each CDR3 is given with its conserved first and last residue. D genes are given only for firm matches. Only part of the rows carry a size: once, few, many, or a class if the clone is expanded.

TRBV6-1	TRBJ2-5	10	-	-	CASDRETQYF	TGTGCCAGCGATAGAGAGACCCAGTACTTC
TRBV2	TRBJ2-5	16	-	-	CASRTRAGGNQETQYF	TGTGCCAGCAGGACCCGCGCAGGGGGGAACCAAGAGACCCAGTACTTC
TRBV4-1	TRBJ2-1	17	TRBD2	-	CASSQGTGLAGVNEQFF	TGCGCCAGCAGCCAGGGAACTGGACTAGCGGGAGTCAATGAGCAGTTCTTC
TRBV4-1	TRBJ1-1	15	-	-	CASSQGVGGNTEAFF	TGCGCCAGCAGCCAAGGAGTGGGAGGGAACACTGAAGCTTTCTTT
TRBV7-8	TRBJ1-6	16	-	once	CASRGVRSSYNSPLHF	TGTGCCAGCCGAGGGGTCCGAAGCTCCTATAATTCACCCCTCCACTTT
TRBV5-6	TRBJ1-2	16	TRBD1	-	CASSLAPGQAPYGYTF	TGTGCCAGCAGCCTGGCGCCGGGACAGGCGCCCTATGGCTACACCTTC
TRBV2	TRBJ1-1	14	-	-	CASSEAGQQIEAFF	TGTGCCAGCAGTGAAGCCGGGCAGCAAATCGAAGCTTTCTTT
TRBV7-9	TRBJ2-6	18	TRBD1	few	CASRHDRGQISGANVLTF	TGTGCCAGCAGACACGACAGGGGGCAAATCTCTGGGGCCAACGTCCTGACTTTC
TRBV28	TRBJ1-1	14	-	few	CASVYGGRNTEAFF	TGTGCCAGCGTCTACGGGGGCAGGAACACTGAAGCTTTCTTT
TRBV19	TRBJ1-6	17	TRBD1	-	CASSITGGRSYNSPLHF	TGTGCCAGTAGTATTACAGGGGGGCGCTCCTATAATTCACCCCTCCACTTT
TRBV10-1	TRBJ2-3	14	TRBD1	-	CASSEGQGADTQYF	TGCGCCAGCAGTGAGGGACAGGGTGCAGATACGCAGTATTTT
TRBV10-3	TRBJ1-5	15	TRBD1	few	CAIGRTGQSNQPQHF	TGTGCCATAGGGAGAACGGGACAGAGCAATCAGCCCCAGCATTTT
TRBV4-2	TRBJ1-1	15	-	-	CASSQGGQGNTEAFF	TGTGCCAGCAGCCAAGGCGGGCAGGGGAACACTGAAGCTTTCTTT
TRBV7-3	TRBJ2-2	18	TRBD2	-	CASSPSPSGRVNTGELFF	TGTGCCAGCAGCCCAAGCCCCAGCGGGAGGGTTAACACCGGGGAGCTGTTTTTT
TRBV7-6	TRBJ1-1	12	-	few	CASKPLGTEAFF	TGTGCCAGCAAACCTCTAGGCACTGAAGCTTTCTTT
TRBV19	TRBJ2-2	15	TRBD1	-	CASSSQGAVAGELFF	TGTGCCAGTAGTTCCCAGGGGGCGGTGGCCGGGGAGCTGTTTTTT
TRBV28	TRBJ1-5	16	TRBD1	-	CASSPSTGAVNQPQHF	TGTGCCAGCAGTCCCTCCACAGGGGCGGTAAATCAGCCCCAGCATTTT
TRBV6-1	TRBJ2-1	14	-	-	CASSWSDGGLSQFF	TGTGCCAGCAGTTGGTCAGACGGGGGCCTTTCGCAGTTCTTC
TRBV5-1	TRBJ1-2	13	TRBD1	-	CASSRDRSNGYTF	TGCGCCAGCAGCCGGGACAGGTCTAATGGCTACACCTTC
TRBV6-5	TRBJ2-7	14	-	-	CASSPSGGGNEQYF	TGTGCCAGCAGTCCATCCGGTGGAGGGAACGAGCAGTACTTC
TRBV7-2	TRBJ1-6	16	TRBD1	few	CASTDPGQGFGSPLHF	TGTGCCAGCACCGACCCGGGACAGGGATTTGGTTCACCCCTCCACTTT
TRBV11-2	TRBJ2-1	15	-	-	CASTPRFQAYNEQFF	TGTGCCAGCACCCCCCGGTTCCAGGCCTACAATGAGCAGTTCTTC
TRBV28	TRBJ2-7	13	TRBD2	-	CASRGWASGEQYF	TGTGCCAGCAGGGGGTGGGCTAGCGGTGAGCAGTACTTC
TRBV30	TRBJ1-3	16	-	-	CAWSGRGGPSGNTIYF	TGTGCCTGGAGCGGACGGGGGGGACCCTCTGGAAACACCATATATTTT
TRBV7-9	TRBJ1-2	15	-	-	CASSLAGQGRGGYTF	TGTGCCAGCAGCTTAGCCGGGCAGGGGCGGGGTGGCTACACCTTC
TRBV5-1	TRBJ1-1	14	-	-	CASSLGQSNTEAFF	TGCGCCAGCAGCTTGGGACAGTCGAACACTGAAGCTTTCTTT